A selection of T cell receptor beta chains follows, all from one sample in a study of blood T cells in healthy people across ages. TCRdb called the 5' RACE reads again in MiXCR, with one record for every CDR3 protein. The data hold some 900,000 distinct CDR3 sequences, with 40% to 60% observed a single time. The source material was blood. The origin of the receptors is a man aged 30 to 45 in good health. The CDR3 runs from the conserved cysteine through the conserved F or W. D genes are given only for firm matches. Clone size is not always given. Where it is, it says once, few, many or a class for expanded clones.

len	d_gene	v_gene	j_gene	abundance	CDR3aa	CDR3nt
16	TRBD1	TRBV20-1	TRBJ1-6	few	CSATRDRGNDDSPLHF	TGCAGTGCTACCCGGGACAGGGGAAATGATGATTCACCCCTCCACTTT
14	-	TRBV3-1	TRBJ2-5	few	CASSQSGGQETQYF	TGTGCCAGCAGCCAGTCTGGCGGGCAAGAGACCCAGTACTTC
18	-	TRBV28	TRBJ2-1	-	CASSANIVARGSHNEQFF	TGTGCCAGCAGTGCAAACATAGTCGCGCGGGGCTCCCACAATGAGCAGTTCTTC
12	TRBD1	TRBV29-1	TRBJ2-7	-	CSASTGPGEQYF	TGCAGCGCTTCGACAGGGCCGGGCGAGCAGTACTTC
17	-	TRBV3-1	TRBJ2-1	-	CASSHHRLATSYNEQFF	TGTGCCAGCAGCCATCACAGACTCGCCACCTCCTACAATGAGCAGTTCTTC
15	-	TRBV29-1	TRBJ1-2	-	CSVPWLGGPDYGYTF	TGCAGCGTACCCTGGCTAGGGGGGCCGGACTATGGCTACACCTTC
14	-	TRBV5-1	TRBJ2-4	-	CASSSAGSKNIQYF	TGCGCCAGCAGCTCAGCAGGGTCAAAAAACATTCAGTACTTC
13	-	TRBV3-1	TRBJ1-1	-	CASSQERGPEAFF	TGTGCCAGCAGCCAAGAGCGTGGACCTGAAGCTTTCTTT
17	-	TRBV3-1	TRBJ2-3	few	CASSQDNTSPSTDTQYF	TGTGCCAGCAGCCAAGATAACACTAGCCCCAGCACAGATACGCAGTATTTT
14	-	TRBV3-1	TRBJ2-4	-	CASSQDTGPREQYF	TGTGCCAGCAGCCAAGATACAGGTCCGCGAGAGCAGTACTTC
12	-	TRBV6-6	TRBJ2-7	few	CASSPGSHEQYF	TGTGCCAGCAGTCCGGGTAGCCACGAGCAGTACTTC
17	-	TRBV4-1	TRBJ2-3	-	CASSPGPPAISTDTQYF	TGCGCCAGCAGCCCAGGCCCGCCAGCGATTAGCACAGATACGCAGTATTTT
16	-	TRBV6-5	TRBJ2-7	-	CASSSTGGQVTYEQYF	TGTGCCAGCAGCTCAACGGGGGGACAGGTGACCTACGAGCAGTACTTC
13	-	TRBV11-3	TRBJ2-5	-	CASSRFGGETQYF	TGTGCCAGCAGCCGGTTCGGGGGTGAGACCCAGTACTTC
14	TRBD1	TRBV5-1	TRBJ2-7	few	CASSDGQGGNEQYF	TGCGCCAGCAGCGATGGACAGGGTGGCAACGAGCAGTACTTC
16	TRBD1	TRBV4-1	TRBJ1-2	few	CASSQPPQDRGKGYTF	TGCGCCAGCAGCCAACCCCCTCAGGACAGGGGGAAAGGCTACACCTTC
21	TRBD2	TRBV5-5	TRBJ2-3	-	CASSLVSVSETSGAKRDTQYF	TGTGCCAGCAGCTTGGTCTCGGTGTCTGAGACTAGCGGGGCAAAGAGAGATACGCAGTATTTT